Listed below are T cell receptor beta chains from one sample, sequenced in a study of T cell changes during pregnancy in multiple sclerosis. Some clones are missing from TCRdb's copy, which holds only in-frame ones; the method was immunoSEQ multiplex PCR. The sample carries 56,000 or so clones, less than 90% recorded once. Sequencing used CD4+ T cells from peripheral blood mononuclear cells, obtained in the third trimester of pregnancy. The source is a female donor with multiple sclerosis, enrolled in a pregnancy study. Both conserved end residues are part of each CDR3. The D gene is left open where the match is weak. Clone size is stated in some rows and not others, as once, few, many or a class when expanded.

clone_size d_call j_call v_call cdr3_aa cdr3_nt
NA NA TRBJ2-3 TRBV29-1 CSVEQSTDTQYF TGCAGCGTTGAGCAGAGCACAGATACGCAGTATTTT
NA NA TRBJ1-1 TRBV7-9 CASSLGAGDTEAFF TGTGCCAGCAGCTTAGGCGCGGGAGACACTGAAGCTTTCTTT
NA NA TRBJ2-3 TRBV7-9 CASSLDGSRDTQYF TGTGCCAGCAGCTTAGATGGTAGCCGGGATACGCAGTATTTT
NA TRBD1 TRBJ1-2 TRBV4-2 CASSQGDRGATYGYTF TGTGCCAGCAGCCAAGGGGACAGGGGCGCCACCTATGGCTACACCTTC
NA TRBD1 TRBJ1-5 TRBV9 CASSPTTGVNQPQHF TGTGCCAGCAGCCCCACGACAGGGGTCAATCAGCCCCAGCATTTT
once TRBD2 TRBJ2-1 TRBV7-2 CASSLAGGTGEQFF TGTGCCAGCAGCTTAGCGGGGGGGACCGGCGAGCAGTTCTTC
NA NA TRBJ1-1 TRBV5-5 CASSLDPGFSEAFF TGTGCCAGCAGCTTGGACCCGGGTTTTTCTGAAGCTTTCTTT
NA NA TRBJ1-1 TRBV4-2 CASSPRLDSLNTEAFF TGTGCCAGCAGCCCCCGATTGGACAGCTTGAACACTGAAGCTTTCTTT
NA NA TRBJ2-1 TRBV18 CASSQSSVTLGEQFF TGTGCCAGCTCACAGAGTAGCGTCACGCTGGGTGAGCAGTTCTTC
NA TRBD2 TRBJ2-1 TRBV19 CASSMPGLAAYNEQFF TGTGCCAGTAGTATGCCGGGACTAGCGGCCTACAATGAGCAGTTCTTC
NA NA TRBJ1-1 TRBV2 CASRPGDVNTEAFF TGTGCCAGCAGGCCAGGGGATGTGAACACTGAAGCTTTCTTT
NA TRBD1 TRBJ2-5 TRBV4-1 CASSRGTGDPSETQYF TGCGCCAGCAGCCGCGGGACAGGGGACCCTTCCGAGACCCAGTACTTC
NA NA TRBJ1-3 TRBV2 CASSGETGNTIYF TGTGCCAGCAGTGGGGAGACTGGAAACACCATATATTTT
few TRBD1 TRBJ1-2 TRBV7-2 CASSTDGDSFGYTF TGTGCCAGCAGCACCGACGGGGACAGTTTTGGCTACACCTTC